This is a list of T cell receptor beta chains from one sample in a study of cytomegalovirus exposure and HLA in healthy donors. Data came from immunoSEQ multiplex PCR; TCRdb stores just in-frame clones and leaves some out. The sample yields about 150,000 clones, around 80% seen once. Sequencing was done on a sample of PBMCs. All receptors derive from a man aged 30-40 years in good health and CMV-seronegative. Both conserved end residues are part of each CDR3. The D gene is left open where the match is weak. Expanded clones get a size class; other rows say once, few or many, or leave the size out.

v_call: TRBV7-9
j_call: TRBJ2-1
clone_size: -
d_call: TRBD1
cdr3_aa: CASSTQGAYNEQFF
cdr3_nt: TGTGCCAGCAGCACCCAGGGGGCGTATAATGAGCAGTTCTTC

v_call: TRBV28
j_call: TRBJ2-3
clone_size: once
d_call: -
cdr3_aa: CASISSGRPDTQYF
cdr3_nt: TGTGCCAGCATCTCGAGCGGGCGTCCAGATACGCAGTATTTT

v_call: TRBV5-4
j_call: TRBJ2-7
clone_size: -
d_call: TRBD1
cdr3_aa: CASSFRDRSSYEQYF
cdr3_nt: TGTGCCAGCAGCTTCCGGGACAGGAGCTCCTACGAGCAGTACTTC

v_call: TRBV6-1
j_call: TRBJ1-5
clone_size: few
d_call: -
cdr3_aa: CASGTADSNQPQHF
cdr3_nt: TGTGCCAGCGGGACTGCAGATAGCAATCAGCCCCAGCATTTT

v_call: TRBV28
j_call: TRBJ1-1
clone_size: -
d_call: -
cdr3_aa: CASSLTAPSGTEAFF
cdr3_nt: TGTGCCAGCAGTTTGACAGCTCCGAGTGGCACTGAAGCTTTCTTT

v_call: TRBV5-8
j_call: TRBJ2-5
clone_size: -
d_call: TRBD2
cdr3_aa: CASSPLRGRTHGGETQYF
cdr3_nt: TGTGCCAGCAGCCCACTCCGCGGGAGAACCCACGGGGGAGAGACCCAGTACTTC

v_call: TRBV6-1
j_call: TRBJ1-4
clone_size: few
d_call: -
cdr3_aa: CASSVTGSEKLFF
cdr3_nt: TGTGCCAGCAGTGTAACAGGGAGTGAAAAACTGTTTTTT

v_call: TRBV18
j_call: TRBJ1-5
clone_size: -
d_call: TRBD1
cdr3_aa: CASSRSGQDNQPQHF
cdr3_nt: TGTGCCAGCTCCCGGTCGGGACAGGACAATCAGCCCCAGCATTTT

v_call: TRBV19
j_call: TRBJ1-5
clone_size: -
d_call: -
cdr3_aa: CASSPLSNQPQHF
cdr3_nt: TGTGCCAGTAGTCCCCTGAGCAATCAGCCCCAGCATTTT

v_call: TRBV5-1
j_call: TRBJ1-4
clone_size: few
d_call: TRBD1
cdr3_aa: CASSGTGATNEKLFF
cdr3_nt: TGCGCCAGCAGCGGGACAGGGGCAACTAATGAAAAACTGTTTTTT

v_call: TRBV7-2
j_call: TRBJ2-3
clone_size: -
d_call: -
cdr3_aa: CASNPGLVTDTQYF
cdr3_nt: TGTGCCAGCAATCCAGGCCTCGTGACAGATACGCAGTATTTT

v_call: TRBV5-3
j_call: TRBJ2-5
clone_size: -
d_call: -
cdr3_aa: CARSLGRGRLSRETQYF
cdr3_nt: TGTGCCAGAAGCTTGGGGAGGGGAAGGCTGAGCAGAGAGACCCAGTACTTC

v_call: TRBV28
j_call: TRBJ2-3
clone_size: once
d_call: -
cdr3_aa: CASTLGAMTDTQYF
cdr3_nt: TGTGCCAGCACCCTAGGGGCCATGACAGATACGCAGTATTTT

v_call: TRBV7-9
j_call: TRBJ2-5
clone_size: -
d_call: TRBD1
cdr3_aa: CSSSRQGLTQYF
cdr3_nt: TGTTCCAGCAGCAGACAGGGGTTGACCCAGTACTTC

v_call: TRBV5-1
j_call: TRBJ2-1
clone_size: once
d_call: TRBD2
cdr3_aa: CASTLGASGNNEQFF
cdr3_nt: TGCGCCAGCACCCTTGGTGCTAGCGGGAACAATGAGCAGTTCTTC

v_call: TRBV2
j_call: TRBJ2-3
clone_size: -
d_call: TRBD2
cdr3_aa: CASSEAHGRGDTQYF
cdr3_nt: TGTGCCAGCAGTGAAGCGCACGGGAGGGGAGATACGCAGTATTTT

v_call: TRBV15
j_call: TRBJ2-3
clone_size: -
d_call: -
cdr3_aa: CATSRGDSGSTDTQYF
cdr3_nt: TGTGCCACCAGCAGAGGGGATAGCGGTAGCACAGATACGCAGTATTTT

v_call: TRBV7-2
j_call: TRBJ2-2
clone_size: -
d_call: -
cdr3_aa: CASSWSGTPPGELFF
cdr3_nt: TGTGCCAGCAGCTGGTCCGGGACTCCACCCGGGGAGCTGTTTTTT

v_call: TRBV7-9
j_call: TRBJ2-7
clone_size: -
d_call: -
cdr3_aa: CASSQQGLVNYEQYF
cdr3_nt: TGTGCCAGCAGCCAACAGGGTCTGGTAAACTACGAGCAGTACTTC

v_call: TRBV11-2
j_call: TRBJ1-2
clone_size: -
d_call: -
cdr3_aa: CASSLAAGASYGYTF
cdr3_nt: TGTGCCAGCAGCCTCGCCGCGGGGGCAAGCTATGGCTACACCTTC

v_call: TRBV28
j_call: TRBJ2-3
clone_size: -
d_call: TRBD2
cdr3_aa: CASSLPGTSGRAGTQYF
cdr3_nt: TGTGCCAGCAGTTTACCCGGGACTAGCGGGAGGGCGGGTACGCAGTATTTT

v_call: TRBV19
j_call: TRBJ2-2
clone_size: -
d_call: -
cdr3_aa: CASTQSDTGELFF
cdr3_nt: TGTGCCAGTACGCAATCAGACACCGGGGAGCTGTTTTTT

v_call: TRBV5-1
j_call: TRBJ1-1
clone_size: few
d_call: -
cdr3_aa: CASSLRGNTEAFF
cdr3_nt: TGCGCCAGCAGCTTGAGGGGGAACACTGAAGCTTTCTTT

v_call: TRBV7-9
j_call: TRBJ2-3
clone_size: -
d_call: -
cdr3_aa: CASSLANTWGPTDTQYF
cdr3_nt: TGTGCCAGCAGCTTAGCGAACACCTGGGGGCCCACAGATACGCAGTATTTT

v_call: TRBV19
j_call: TRBJ2-7
clone_size: -
d_call: -
cdr3_aa: CASSGGWAEQYF
cdr3_nt: TGTGCCAGTAGCGGAGGGTGGGCCGAGCAGTACTTC

v_call: TRBV5-1
j_call: TRBJ2-1
clone_size: -
d_call: TRBD2
cdr3_aa: CASSLVASGYNEQFF
cdr3_nt: TGCGCCAGCAGCTTGGTGGCTAGCGGGTACAATGAGCAGTTCTTC

v_call: TRBV5-6
j_call: TRBJ1-5
clone_size: -
d_call: TRBD1
cdr3_aa: CASSLAVAGGNSNQPQHF
cdr3_nt: TGTGCCAGCAGCTTGGCCGTCGCAGGGGGAAATAGCAATCAGCCCCAGCATTTT

v_call: TRBV6-6
j_call: TRBJ2-3
clone_size: few
d_call: TRBD2
cdr3_aa: CASSRGLAYSDTQYF
cdr3_nt: TGTGCCAGCAGTAGGGGACTAGCATATTCCGATACGCAGTATTTT

v_call: TRBV18
j_call: TRBJ1-5
clone_size: -
d_call: -
cdr3_aa: CASSPGYQGNQPQHF
cdr3_nt: TGTGCCAGCTCACCAGGGTATCAGGGAAATCAGCCCCAGCATTTT

v_call: TRBV9
j_call: TRBJ1-1
clone_size: -
d_call: -
cdr3_aa: CASATDSYTNTEAFF
cdr3_nt: TGTGCCAGCGCCACGGACAGTTACACGAACACTGAAGCTTTCTTT

v_call: TRBV6-6
j_call: TRBJ2-7
clone_size: -
d_call: -
cdr3_aa: CASSYSGVAEQYF
cdr3_nt: TGTGCCAGCAGTTACTCCGGAGTAGCCGAGCAGTACTTC

v_call: TRBV5-1
j_call: TRBJ2-2
clone_size: -
d_call: TRBD2
cdr3_aa: CASSLAGAGTGELFF
cdr3_nt: TGCGCCAGCAGCTTGGCGGGAGCGGGGACCGGGGAGCTGTTTTTT

v_call: TRBV6-5
j_call: TRBJ2-2
clone_size: -
d_call: -
cdr3_aa: CASSPFLGAGELFF
cdr3_nt: TGTGCCAGCAGCCCTTTTCTGGGAGCCGGGGAGCTGTTTTTT

v_call: TRBV10-2
j_call: TRBJ1-5
clone_size: -
d_call: -
cdr3_aa: CASSELGGGNQPQHF
cdr3_nt: TGCGCCAGCAGTGAGTTGGGGGGAGGCAATCAGCCCCAGCATTTT

v_call: TRBV2
j_call: TRBJ1-1
clone_size: once
d_call: TRBD1
cdr3_aa: CASTEQGYTEAFF
cdr3_nt: TGTGCCAGCACTGAACAGGGGTACACTGAAGCTTTCTTT

v_call: TRBV28
j_call: TRBJ1-2
clone_size: once
d_call: -
cdr3_aa: CASSFMGVDYGYTF
cdr3_nt: TGTGCCAGCAGTTTTATGGGAGTAGACTATGGCTACACCTTC

v_call: TRBV6-6
j_call: TRBJ1-2
clone_size: few
d_call: -
cdr3_aa: CASSYSSVGPGYGYTF
cdr3_nt: TGTGCCAGCAGTTACTCGAGTGTGGGGCCGGGCTATGGCTACACCTTC

v_call: TRBV15
j_call: TRBJ2-5
clone_size: -
d_call: TRBD2
cdr3_aa: CATSTSLAGQETQYF
cdr3_nt: TGTGCCACCAGCACTTCTTTAGCGGGACAAGAGACCCAGTACTTC

v_call: TRBV11-2
j_call: TRBJ2-7
clone_size: -
d_call: -
cdr3_aa: CASSLGRPGEQYF
cdr3_nt: TGTGCCAGCAGCTTAGGGAGACCGGGCGAGCAGTACTTC

v_call: TRBV7-2
j_call: TRBJ1-1
clone_size: -
d_call: TRBD1
cdr3_aa: CASSKDRANTEAFF
cdr3_nt: TGTGCCAGCAGCAAAGACAGGGCGAACACTGAAGCTTTCTTT

v_call: TRBV29-1
j_call: TRBJ1-1
clone_size: -
d_call: -
cdr3_aa: CSVGQFTDTEAFF
cdr3_nt: TGCAGCGTTGGACAGTTTACAGACACTGAAGCTTTCTTT

v_call: TRBV10-3
j_call: TRBJ1-2
clone_size: -
d_call: -
cdr3_aa: CAISEGGAGGYTF
cdr3_nt: TGTGCCATCAGTGAGGGGGGGGCTGGTGGCTACACCTTC

v_call: TRBV19
j_call: TRBJ2-7
clone_size: -
d_call: TRBD2
cdr3_aa: CASSTLLAGGSYEQYF
cdr3_nt: TGTGCCAGTAGTACCTTACTAGCGGGAGGCTCCTACGAGCAGTACTTC

v_call: TRBV28
j_call: TRBJ2-5
clone_size: -
d_call: -
cdr3_aa: CASSSWGRAEETQYF
cdr3_nt: TGTGCCAGCAGTTCCTGGGGCCGGGCGGAAGAGACCCAGTACTTC

v_call: TRBV2
j_call: TRBJ2-1
clone_size: -
d_call: TRBD2
cdr3_aa: CASSETSGENEQFF
cdr3_nt: TGTGCCAGCAGTGAAACTAGCGGGGAAAATGAGCAGTTCTTC